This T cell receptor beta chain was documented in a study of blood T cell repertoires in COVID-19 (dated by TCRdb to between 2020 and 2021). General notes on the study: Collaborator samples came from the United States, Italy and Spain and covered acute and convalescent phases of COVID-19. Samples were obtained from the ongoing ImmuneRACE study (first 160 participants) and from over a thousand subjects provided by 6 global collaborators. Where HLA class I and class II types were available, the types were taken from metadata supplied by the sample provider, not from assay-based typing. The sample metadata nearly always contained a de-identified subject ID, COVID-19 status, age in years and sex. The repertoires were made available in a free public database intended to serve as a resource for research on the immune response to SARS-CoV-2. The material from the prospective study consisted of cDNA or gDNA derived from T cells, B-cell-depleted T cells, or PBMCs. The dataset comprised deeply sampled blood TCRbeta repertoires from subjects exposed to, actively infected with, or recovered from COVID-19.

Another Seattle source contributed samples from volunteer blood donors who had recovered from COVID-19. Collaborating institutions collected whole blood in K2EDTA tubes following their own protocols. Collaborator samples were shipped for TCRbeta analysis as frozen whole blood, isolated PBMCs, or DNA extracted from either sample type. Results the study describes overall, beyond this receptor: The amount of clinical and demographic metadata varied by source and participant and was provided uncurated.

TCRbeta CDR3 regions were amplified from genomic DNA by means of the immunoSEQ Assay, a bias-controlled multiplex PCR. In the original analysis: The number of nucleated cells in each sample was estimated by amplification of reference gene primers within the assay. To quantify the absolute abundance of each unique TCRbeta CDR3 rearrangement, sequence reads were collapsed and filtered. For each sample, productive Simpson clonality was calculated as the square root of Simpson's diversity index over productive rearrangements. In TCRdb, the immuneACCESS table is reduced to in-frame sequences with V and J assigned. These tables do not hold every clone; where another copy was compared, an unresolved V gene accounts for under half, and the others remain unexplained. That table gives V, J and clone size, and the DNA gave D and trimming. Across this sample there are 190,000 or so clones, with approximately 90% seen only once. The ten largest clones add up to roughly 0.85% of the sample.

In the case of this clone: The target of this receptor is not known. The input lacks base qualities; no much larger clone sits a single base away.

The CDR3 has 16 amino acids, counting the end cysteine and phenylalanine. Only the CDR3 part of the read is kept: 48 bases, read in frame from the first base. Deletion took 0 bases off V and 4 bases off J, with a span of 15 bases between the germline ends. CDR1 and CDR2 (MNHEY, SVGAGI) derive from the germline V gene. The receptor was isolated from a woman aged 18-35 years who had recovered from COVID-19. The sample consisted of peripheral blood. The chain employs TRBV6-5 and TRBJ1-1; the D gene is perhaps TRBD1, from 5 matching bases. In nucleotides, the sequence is TGTGCCAGCAGTTACTCGTCCGGGGGATGGCGCACTGAAGCTTTCTTT. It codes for CASSYSSGGWRTEAFF.